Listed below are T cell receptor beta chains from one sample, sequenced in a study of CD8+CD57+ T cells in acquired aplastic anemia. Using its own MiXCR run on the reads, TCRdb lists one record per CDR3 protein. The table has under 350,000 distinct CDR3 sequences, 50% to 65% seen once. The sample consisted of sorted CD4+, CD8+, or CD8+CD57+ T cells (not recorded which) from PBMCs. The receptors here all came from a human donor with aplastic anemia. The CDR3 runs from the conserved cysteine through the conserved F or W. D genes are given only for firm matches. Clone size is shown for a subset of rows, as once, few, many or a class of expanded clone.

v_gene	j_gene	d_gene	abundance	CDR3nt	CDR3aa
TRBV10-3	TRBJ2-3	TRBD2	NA	TGTGCCATCACGGGACTAGCGGGGGTTAGCACAGATACGCAGTATTTT	CAITGLAGVSTDTQYF
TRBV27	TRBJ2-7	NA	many	TGTGCCAGCAGACAAACAGGGGGAGGGTGGTACGAGCAGTACTTC	CASRQTGGGWYEQYF
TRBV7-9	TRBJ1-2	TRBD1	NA	TGCGCCAGCAGCCAAGTAGGGACAGGGAACTATGGCTACACCTTC	CASSQVGTGNYGYTF
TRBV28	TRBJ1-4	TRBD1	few	TGTGCCAGCAGCCAGGAGGGGGCAGTAACTAATGAAAAACTGTTTTTT	CASSQEGAVTNEKLFF
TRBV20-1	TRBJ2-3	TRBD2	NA	TGCAGTGCTAGCCCTGAGCGGGGGGGTTACAATGAGCAGTATTTT	CSASPERGGYNEQYF
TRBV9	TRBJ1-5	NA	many	TGTGCCAGCAGCGTGCGGGGCATAAATCAGCCCCAGCATTTT	CASSVRGINQPQHF
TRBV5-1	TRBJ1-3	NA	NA	TGCGCCAGCAGCTTGGGTCCTCCCTCGAGGGGAAACACCATATATTTT	CASSLGPPSRGNTIYF
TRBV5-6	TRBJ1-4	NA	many	TGTGCCAGCAGCTTACAGGGAACGGCTAATGAAAAACTGTTTTTT	CASSLQGTANEKLFF
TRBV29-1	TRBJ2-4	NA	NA	TGCAGCGTTGAACAGGGTTACGCCAAAAACATTCAGTACTTC	CSVEQGYAKNIQYF
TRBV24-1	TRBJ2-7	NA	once	TGTGCCACCAGTGAAGGTGCATCGGGCTACGAGCAGTACTTC	CATSEGASGYEQYF
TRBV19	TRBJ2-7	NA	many	TGTGCCAGTAGTATAGTGGGGCATCACTCCTACGAGCAGTACTTC	CASSIVGHHSYEQYF
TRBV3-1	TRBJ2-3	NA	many	TGTGCCAGCAGCCAAGAGGGCCTATCTCGGTGTTTT	CASSQEGLSRCF
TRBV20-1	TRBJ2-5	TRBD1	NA	TGCAGTGCCCCTAAGACAGGGGAAGAGACCCAGTACTTC	CSAPKTGEETQYF
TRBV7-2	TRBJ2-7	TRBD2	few	TGTGCCAGCAGCGGAGGGGAGGGCCGCTCCTACGAGCAGTACTTC	CASSGGEGRSYEQYF
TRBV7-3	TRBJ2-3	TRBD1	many	TGTGCCAGCAGCCTTAGGGGCGCGGGACAGGGGTTTACAGATACGCAGTATTTT	CASSLRGAGQGFTDTQYF
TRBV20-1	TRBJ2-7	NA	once	TGCAGTGCCAGGGGAAGCTCCTACGAGCAGTACTTC	CSARGSSYEQYF
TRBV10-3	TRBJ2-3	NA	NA	TGTGCCATCAGTGCGGACCAGGGGATCCCAGATACGCAGTATTTT	CAISADQGIPDTQYF
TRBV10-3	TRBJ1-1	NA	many	TGTGCCATCAGTGAGCAGGGGAACACTGAAGCTTTCTTT	CAISEQGNTEAFF
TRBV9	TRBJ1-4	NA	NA	TGTGCCAGCAGCGCCAGGACAAACCGTGACGAAAAACTGTTTTTT	CASSARTNRDEKLFF
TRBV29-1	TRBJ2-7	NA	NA	TGCAGCGTTGAAGATGACGGGACAACCCGCTACGAGCAGTACTTC	CSVEDDGTTRYEQYF
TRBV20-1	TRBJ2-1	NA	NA	TGCAGTGTTAGAGACGGCGGGGTTAACTACAATGAGCAGTTCTTC	CSVRDGGVNYNEQFF
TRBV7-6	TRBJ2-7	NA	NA	TGTGCCAGCAGCTTAGCAGGCAGGGGCTATTCCTACGAGCAGTACTTC	CASSLAGRGYSYEQYF
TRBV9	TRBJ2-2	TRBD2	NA	TGTGCCAGCAGCGGCTCCGGGACTAGCCCCACAGCTGGGGAGCTGTTTTTT	CASSGSGTSPTAGELFF
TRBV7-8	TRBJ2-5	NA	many	TGTGCCAGCAGCTTTGGGTCCGTCCGGGAGACCCAGTACTTC	CASSFGSVRETQYF
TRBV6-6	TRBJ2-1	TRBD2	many	TGTGCCAGCAGTTACGTACTAGCGGGAGGTAGGAGGGAGCAGTTCTTC	CASSYVLAGGRREQFF
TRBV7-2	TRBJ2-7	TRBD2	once	TGTGCCAGCAGCTACATACTAGCGGTAGAGATGTACGAGCAGTACTTC	CASSYILAVEMYEQYF
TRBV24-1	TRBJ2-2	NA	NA	TGTGCCACCAGTGATTCGAGAGAGGGGAACACCGGGGAGCTGTTTTTT	CATSDSREGNTGELFF
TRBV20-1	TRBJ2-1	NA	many	TGCAGTGCTAAGGACAAATCCGTCCCCGAAAGGAGGTCCTACAATGAGCAGTTCTTC	CSAKDKSVPERRSYNEQFF
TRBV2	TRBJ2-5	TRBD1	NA	TGTGCCAGCAGTGGGACAGGGGATCCCCAGTACTTC	CASSGTGDPQYF
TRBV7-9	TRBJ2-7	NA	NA	TGTGCCAGCAGCTCCCAGGCGGTCGAGCAGTACTTC	CASSSQAVEQYF
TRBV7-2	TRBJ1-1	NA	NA	TGTGCCAGCAGCTTAGAGCTACCAAGAGAAGCTTTCTTT	CASSLELPREAFF
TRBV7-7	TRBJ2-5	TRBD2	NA	TGTGCTAGCAGCTCACTAGCGGGAGATGAAGAGACCCAGTACTTC	CASSSLAGDEETQYF
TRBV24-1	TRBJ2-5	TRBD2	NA	TGTGCCACCAGTGTTAGGACTAGCGGGAGTCGAGAGACCCAGTACTTC	CATSVRTSGSRETQYF